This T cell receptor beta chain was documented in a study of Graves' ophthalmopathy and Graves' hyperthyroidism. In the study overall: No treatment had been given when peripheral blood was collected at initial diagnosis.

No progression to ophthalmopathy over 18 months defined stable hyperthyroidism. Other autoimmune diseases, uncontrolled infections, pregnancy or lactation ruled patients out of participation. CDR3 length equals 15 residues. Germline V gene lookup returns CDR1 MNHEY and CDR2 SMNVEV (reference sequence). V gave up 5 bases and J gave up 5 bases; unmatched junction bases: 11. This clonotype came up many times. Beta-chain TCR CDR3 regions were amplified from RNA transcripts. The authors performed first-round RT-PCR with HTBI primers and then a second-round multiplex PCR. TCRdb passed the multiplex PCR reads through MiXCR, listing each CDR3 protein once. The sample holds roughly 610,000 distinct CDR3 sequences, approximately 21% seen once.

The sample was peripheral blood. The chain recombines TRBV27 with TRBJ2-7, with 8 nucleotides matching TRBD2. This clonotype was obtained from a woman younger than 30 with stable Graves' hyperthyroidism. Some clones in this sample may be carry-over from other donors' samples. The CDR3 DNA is TGTGCCAGCAGTCCATTCAGCGGGGGCTATAACGAGCAGTACTTC. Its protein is CASSPFSGGYNEQYF.